This passage covers 29 T cell receptor beta chains from one sample sequenced in a study of Tregs in tolerant kidney transplant recipients. Method: immunoSEQ multiplex PCR; TCRdb's copy keeps in-frame clones and lacks some. Counted here are 90,000 or so clones, about 92% occurring once; the ten biggest clones make up 4.5% to 5%. The sequenced material came from CD8+ T cells from blood. The receptors were gathered from a human donor in good health.

The V gene is TRBV5-1, the J gene TRBJ2-4; 9 nucleotides line up with TRBD1. V was pared by 0 bases and J by 9 bases, with 4 bases of the junction left unmatched. This CDR3 is 14 amino acids long. Germline CDR1 SGHRS, CDR2 YFSETQ. CDR3 nucleotide sequence: TGCGCCAGCAGCTTGGAGGGGGACAGGGTCATTCAGTACTTC. Translated, it gives CASSLEGDRVIQYF.

The V call is TRBV23-1, the J call TRBJ1-5; D gene ambiguous. TRBV23-1 is annotated as an ORF whose role is uncertain. There are 15 residues in the CDR3. V was cut by 1 base and J by 8 bases, with 15 bases left in between. The DNA for the CDR3 is TGCGCCAGCAGTCAATTGAGGAGGGTCCAGGAGCCCCAGCATTTT. This codes for CASSQLRRVQEPQHF.

A few counts support this clone. This chain connects TRBV27 to TRBJ1-2, with TRBD1 identical over 8 bases. The germline CDR1 and CDR2 sequences are MNHEY and SMNVEV (reference sequence). CDR3 length: 14 residues. With 0 bases clipped from V and 8 bases from J, the junction kept 5 bases outside the gene matches. The CDR3 nucleotides are TGTGCCAGCAGTTTATCCCCCAGGGGGCGCGGCTACACCTTC. Its translation is CASSLSPRGRGYTF.

V gene TRBV6-1 combines with J gene TRBJ2-5; D not certain. Germline assignment: CDR1 MNHNS and CDR2 SASEGT. The CDR3 totals 12 residues. The V end lost 3 bases, the J end lost 5 bases, and 7 bases lay between the germline ends. The CDR3 nucleotides read TGTGCCAGCAGTGATGCCCAGGAGACCCAGTACTTC. Amino acid sequence: CASSDAQETQYF.

The gene calls are TRBV5-1 and TRBJ2-3; D unresolved. The CDR3 loop spans 15 amino acids. Germline V gene data show CDR1 as SGHRS and CDR2 as YFSETQ. V gave up 6 bases and J gave up 4 bases, with 18 bases separating them. CDR3: CASKRNGRDPDTQYF. Written as DNA, the CDR3 is TGCGCCAGCAAGCGAAATGGAAGGGATCCAGATACGCAGTATTTT.

The chain uses TRBV7-9 and TRBJ2-3, with 8 bases fitting TRBD2. Germline V gene data show CDR1 as SEHNR and CDR2 as FQNEAQ (reference sequence). The length of the CDR3 is 16 residues. J lost 3 bases, V lost 4 bases, and 9 bases had no gene match. CDR3 in amino acids: CASSSSSGSVTDTQYF. The CDR3 coding sequence is TGTGCCAGCAGCTCCTCCAGCGGGAGCGTGACAGATACGCAGTATTTT.

This rearrangement joins TRBV27 to TRBJ1-1; D call uncertain. The CDR3 consists of 15 residues. CDR1 and CDR2 from the germline V gene are MNHEY and SMNVEV (reference sequence). Trimming removed 5 bases from V and 4 bases from J, with 17 bases in between. DNA of the CDR3: TGTGCCAGCAGTCCGATTAACCCCGGAGTCACTGAAGCTTTCTTT. The encoded protein is CASSPINPGVTEAFF.

This clone was counted once. V usage is TRBV27 and J usage is TRBJ2-1, with 10 positions matching TRBD2. This CDR3 region has 18 residues. Germline CDR1 reads MNHEY; CDR2 reads SMNVEV (reference sequence). J was trimmed by 8 bases and V by 8 bases; bases with no gene match: 21. The CDR3 loop is CASQNLAGGGFSRYEQFF. The CDR3 DNA reads as TGTGCCAGCCAAAACTTAGCGGGAGGAGGTTTTAGTCGGTATGAGCAGTTCTTC.

CDR3 in amino acids: CASIPGGMNTEAFF. The CDR3 DNA follows: TGTGCCAGCATCCCCGGGGGCATGAACACTGAAGCTTTCTTT. The chain combines TRBV27 with TRBJ1-1, with TRBD1 as a possible D gene (6 bases). The CDR3 spans 14 residues. Germline V lookup: CDR1 MNHEY, CDR2 SMNVEV (reference sequence). The V end was cut by 7 bases, the J end by 0 bases, with 12 bases between.

As for this clone: One end of the junction does not line up with germline, which may come from a read error. This chain connects TRBV6-5 to TRBJ2-1; D unclear. From germline, CDR1 is MNHEY and CDR2 SVGAGI. The CDR3 is 10 amino acids. DNA for the CDR3: TGTGCCAGCAGTTACACTGAGCAGTTCTTC. Translating gives CASSYTEQFF.

The rearrangement uses TRBV20-1 and TRBJ2-7; a possible D gene is TRBD2 (5 bases). Trimming stripped 5 bases from V and 3 bases from J, with 8 bases between. Germline V gene lookup returns CDR1 DFQATT and CDR2 SNEGSKA (reference sequence). There are 11 residues in the CDR3. Here the CDR3 DNA reads TGCAGTGCTCGGACTCGCTACGAGCAGTACTTC. Encoded protein: CSARTRYEQYF.

The CDR3 bases are TGTGCCAGCAGTTCGCCGACCGGGACAGGGGGCTACGAGCAGTACTTC. Protein sequence: CASSSPTGTGGYEQYF. This chain joins TRBV6-5 and TRBJ2-7; TRBD1 matches 11 bases. This CDR3 spans 16 amino acids. Trimming at V came to 4 bases and at J to 3 bases, leaving 8 bases not matched to a gene. Germline V lookup: CDR1 MNHEY, CDR2 SVGAGI.

The rearrangement uses TRBV6-5 and TRBJ1-1; D not certain. The germline V gene encodes CDR1 MNHEY and CDR2 SVGAGI. This CDR3 has 14 residues. Trimming removed 6 bases at V and 2 bases at J, with 13 bases between. For the CDR3, the DNA is TGTGCCAGCAGGACCCTAGGTTCAAACACTGAAGCTTTCTTT. It specifies CASRTLGSNTEAFF.

The rearrangement links TRBV5-6 to TRBJ2-7; D is unclear. This CDR3 spans 19 amino acids. Trimming left V 0 bases short and J 1 base short, with 23 bases between. The germline CDR1 and CDR2 sequences are SGHDT and YYEEEE. Here the CDR3 reads CASSLEVARKVQDSYEQYF. CDR3 sequence (DNA): TGTGCCAGCAGCTTGGAGGTGGCCAGGAAGGTCCAGGATTCCTACGAGCAGTACTTC.

CDR3 region: CASSLAALTYEQYF. The CDR3 DNA is TGTGCCAGCAGCCTAGCGGCACTTACCTACGAGCAGTACTTC. V gene TRBV11-2 combines with J gene TRBJ2-7; TRBD2 aligns across 7 bases. Germline lookup yields CDR1 SGHAT and CDR2 FQNNGV. Trimming took 5 bases from V and 2 from J; bases not matched to a gene: 6. The CDR3 runs 14 residues.

This chain joins TRBV11-3 and TRBJ2-7; the D gene is possibly TRBD1 (6 bases). V was clipped by 5 bases and J by 7 bases, with 15 bases between them. Germline values: CDR1 SGHNT, CDR2 YENEEA. This CDR3 contains 13 residues. CDR3 coding DNA: TGTGCCAGCAGCACGCAACAGGGCTGGGAGCAGTACTTC. It codes for CASSTQQGWEQYF. The full variable domain, completed using reference TRBV11-3 and TRBJ2-7, is EAGVVQSPRYKIIEKKQPVAFWCNPISGHNTLYWYLQNLGQGPELLIRYENEEAVDDSQLPKDRFSAERLKGVDSTLKIQPAELGDSAVYLCASSTQQGWEQYFGPGTRLTVT.

This clone was detected only once. This chain joins TRBV5-1 and TRBJ2-4; tentatively, D is TRBD1 (6 bases). Trimming took 4 bases from V and 5 from J, leaving 7 bases between them. CDR1 SGHRS and CDR2 YFSETQ come from the germline V gene. The CDR3 is made up of 12 amino acids. CDR3 residues: CASSGGQNIQYF. The CDR3 DNA follows: TGCGCCAGCAGCGGGGGCCAAAACATTCAGTACTTC. The complete variable domain, with remaining parts taken from reference TRBV5-1 and TRBJ2-4, reads KAGVTQTPRYLIKTRGQQVTLSCSPISGHRSVSWYQQTPGQGLQFLFEYFSETQRNKGNFPGRFSGRQFSNSRSEMNVSTLELGDSALYLCASSGGQNIQYFGAGTRLSVL.

Many counts were recorded for this clone. The chain joins TRBV4-2 to TRBJ1-4; D remains ambiguous. Per the germline V gene, CDR1 is LGHNA and CDR2 is YNFKEQ. This CDR3 is built from 13 residues. V was clipped by 5 bases and J by 8 bases, with 12 bases between them. CDR3 sequence reads: CASSGKMWEKLFF. The CDR3 DNA follows: TGTGCCAGCAGCGGCAAGATGTGGGAAAAACTGTTTTTT.

V gene TRBV6-1 combines with J gene TRBJ2-7; 12 bases map to TRBD2. The CDR3 loop spans 15 amino acids. Germline V gives CDR1 MNHNS, CDR2 SASEGT. V shed 5 bases and J 1 base; nucleotides not matched to a gene: 3. The CDR3 DNA sequence: TGTGCCAGCAGTCAACTAGCGGGAGGATCCTACGAGCAGTACTTC. Protein: CASSQLAGGSYEQYF.

The gene calls are TRBV7-9 and TRBJ2-3; 10 bases agree with TRBD1. The trim removed 5 bases at V and 5 bases at J, leaving 13 bases unmatched. The CDR3 runs to 17 residues. The germline gives CDR1 SEHNR, CDR2 FQNEAQ (reference sequence). In DNA form, the CDR3 reads TGTGCCAGCAGCGTACACGTTAGCGGACAGGGGGAAGATACGCAGTATTTT. It is translated as CASSVHVSGQGEDTQYF.

V usage is TRBV27 and J usage is TRBJ1-1, with TRBD1 as a possible D gene (6 bases). The CDR3 covers 13 residues. Germline CDR1 reads MNHEY; CDR2 reads SMNVEV (reference sequence). Trimming removed 5 bases from V and 4 bases from J, with 11 bases in between. CDR3 protein: CASSLTGITEAFF. The CDR3 nucleotides read TGTGCCAGCAGTCTCACAGGGATCACTGAAGCTTTCTTT.

This chain uses TRBV4-1 with TRBJ2-3; the D is unclear. Germline V lookup: CDR1 MGHRA, CDR2 YSYEKL. This CDR3 comprises 13 residues. V was shortened by 4 bases and J by 7 bases, with 12 bases between the two germline ends. The CDR3 DNA reads TGCGCCAGCAGCCCTCCTTCGGGCTATACGCAGTATTTT. It codes for CASSPPSGYTQYF.

This clone was observed once. DNA for the CDR3: TGTGCCAGCAGCCAAGATCTGGGGCGGGAGCAATACGAGCAGTACTTC. Translated: CASSQDLGREQYEQYF. The V call is TRBV14, the J call TRBJ2-7, with 7 nucleotides matching TRBD2. This CDR3 has 16 amino acids. Trimming removed 0 bases from V and 4 bases from J; junction bases left unmatched: 9. The germline V gene has CDR1 SGHDN and CDR2 FVKESK.

This clone was seen more than once but under ten times. This chain links TRBV6-1 with TRBJ1-6; no clear D. Germline V gene lookup returns CDR1 MNHNS and CDR2 SASEGT. V was shortened by 1 base and J by 9 bases, with 10 bases between the two germline ends. CDR3 length: 14 amino acids. Here the CDR3 DNA reads TGTGCCAGCAGTGAAGACGCGTTGATTTCACCCCTCCACTTT. It codes for CASSEDALISPLHF.

In its sample, this clone was seen a few times. The chain uses TRBV7-9 and TRBJ2-7; no definite D call. CDR1 is SEHNR and CDR2 is FQNEAQ in the germline V gene (reference sequence). The CDR3 sequence is 14 residues long. V lost 3 bases to trimming and J lost 0 bases, with 9 bases between them. CDR3 in amino acids: CASSFVESSYEQYF. As DNA, the CDR3 is TGTGCCAGCAGCTTCGTCGAGAGCTCCTACGAGCAGTACTTC.

The gene calls are TRBV10-1 and TRBJ2-3; D gene unclear. This CDR3 is 11 amino acids long. V was shortened by 4 bases and J by 10 bases, with 9 bases between the two germline ends. Germline loops: CDR1 WNHNN, CDR2 SYGVQD (reference sequence). CDR3 amino acids: CASSVPRPQYF. In DNA, the CDR3 is TGCGCCAGCAGTGTACCGCGCCCGCAGTATTTT.

J is TRBJ2-7 and V is TRBV12-5; D is unclear. Germline V gene lookup returns CDR1 LGHNT and CDR2 FRNRAP. V lost 6 bases, J lost 1 base, and 10 bases lay in between. This CDR3 has 13 amino acids. The CDR3 is CASGSRTSYEQYF. DNA of the CDR3: TGTGCTAGTGGATCCAGGACGTCCTACGAGCAGTACTTC.

This clone has a single count. This rearrangement joins TRBV5-4 to TRBJ2-7; 10 nucleotides line up with TRBD1. CDR3 length equals 15 residues. The V segment lost 4 bases and the J segment 2 bases; nucleotides outside the gene matches: 6. CDR1 SGHNT and CDR2 YYREEE come from the germline V gene (reference sequence). CDR3 protein: CASSEQGQGTYEQYF. As DNA, the CDR3 is TGTGCCAGCAGCGAGCAGGGACAGGGGACCTACGAGCAGTACTTC.

The chain carries TRBV6-5 and TRBJ2-7; D is ambiguous. Germline lookup yields CDR1 MNHEY and CDR2 SVGAGI. Trimming removed 5 bases from V and 5 bases from J, with 13 bases in between. This CDR3 is built from 13 residues. The CDR3 nucleotides are TGTGCCAGCAGTCCCACCGAGGACCACGAGCAGTACTTC. It encodes CASSPTEDHEQYF.